These T cell receptor beta chains were read from a single sample in a study of cytomegalovirus exposure and HLA in healthy donors. Here immunoSEQ multiplex PCR was the method, and the copy in TCRdb shows in-frame clones only, minus some. The sample lists around 160,000 clones, approximately 84% occurring once. Sequencing used PBMCs. The receptors come from a man younger than 45 in good health and CMV-seropositive. The CDR3 runs from the conserved cysteine through the conserved F or W. Each record gives: clone size, J gene, V gene, D gene, CDR3 DNA, CDR3 protein. A D gene is named only where the DNA matches it firmly. Some rows mark clone size as missing; the rest say once, few, many or name a class of expanded clone.

-,TRBJ1-5,TRBV28,-,TGTGCCAGCACCTTAACCCAGGGTCATCAGCCCCAGCATTTT,CASTLTQGHQPQHF
-,TRBJ2-1,TRBV28,TRBD2,TGTGCCAGCAGTTTATCCTTCCCGACTAGCGGGAACAATGAGCAGTTCTTC,CASSLSFPTSGNNEQFF
-,TRBJ1-3,TRBV28,TRBD1,TGTGCCACCTCGGGACAGGGGTACGGAAACACCATATATTTT,CATSGQGYGNTIYF
-,TRBJ2-1,TRBV7-7,TRBD2,TGTGCTAGCAGCTTAGCGGGAGGTTGGGATGAGCAGTTCTTC,CASSLAGGWDEQFF
-,TRBJ2-3,TRBV2,TRBD1,TGTGCCAGCAGTGAATCGCCAGGGGGCTTGGTAGATACGCAGTATTTT,CASSESPGGLVDTQYF
-,TRBJ2-5,TRBV7-6,TRBD2,TGTGCCAGCAGCCGCGCAGCCCCAGCGGGGGAAGAGACCCAGTACTTC,CASSRAAPAGEETQYF
once,TRBJ1-2,TRBV28,-,TGTGCCAGCAGTTTTCCAGGGGAGAACTATGGCTACACCTTC,CASSFPGENYGYTF
-,TRBJ2-7,TRBV4-1,TRBD2,TGCGCCAGCAGCGGGGGGGTTCTACTCGACAGCTCCTACGAGCAGTACTTC,CASSGGVLLDSSYEQYF
-,TRBJ1-5,TRBV4-2,-,TGTGCCAGCAGCCAAGATGCCCAGGGGACCTCCAATCAGCCCCAGCATTTT,CASSQDAQGTSNQPQHF
-,TRBJ1-2,TRBV29-1,TRBD1,TGCAGCGTTAGGACAGGGGTCTATGGCTACACCTTC,CSVRTGVYGYTF
-,TRBJ2-3,TRBV4-3,TRBD2,TGCGCCAGCAGCCAAGATCTAAGCGGGGACACAGATACGCAGTATTTT,CASSQDLSGDTDTQYF
-,TRBJ1-1,TRBV19,-,TGTGCCAGTAGTACCCAGGCGGGGCGGAAGAACACTGAAGCTTTCTTT,CASSTQAGRKNTEAFF
-,TRBJ2-2,TRBV27,TRBD1,TGTGCCAGCAGCGACAGGGGGCGCGGGACCGGGGAGCTGTTTTTT,CASSDRGRGTGELFF
-,TRBJ2-7,TRBV13,-,TGTGCCAGCAGACCCCGGGCGGGCGAGCAGTACTTC,CASRPRAGEQYF
-,TRBJ1-1,TRBV27,-,TGTGCCAGCAGTTTTACCGGGGACATCATGAACACTGAAGCTTTCTTT,CASSFTGDIMNTEAFF
-,TRBJ1-3,TRBV11-3,TRBD1,TGTGCCAGCAGCCAAGGGACAGGGGCAAACACCATATATTTT,CASSQGTGANTIYF
-,TRBJ2-2,TRBV5-8,TRBD1,TGTGCCAGCGCACGGGGGACAGGGAACACCGGGGAGCTGTTTTTT,CASARGTGNTGELFF
-,TRBJ2-7,TRBV4-3,-,TGCGCCAGCAGCCAAGAGCGGTTCTACGAGCAGTACTTC,CASSQERFYEQYF
-,TRBJ2-1,TRBV2,TRBD2,TGTGCCAGCAGTCTTGGACTAGCGGGAGGCAATGAGCAGTTCTTC,CASSLGLAGGNEQFF
once,TRBJ2-3,TRBV9,TRBD2,TGTGCCAGCACCCTCAGCGGGGTGATCACAGATACGCAGTATTTT,CASTLSGVITDTQYF
-,TRBJ2-2,TRBV27,TRBD2,TGTGCCAGCAGTTGGGGACTAGCGGGGGCGCGGACCGGGGAGCTGTTTTTT,CASSWGLAGARTGELFF
-,TRBJ1-1,TRBV19,-,TGTGCCAGTAGTATAGTAATGAGACAGTCGAACACTGAAGCTTTCTTT,CASSIVMRQSNTEAFF
few,TRBJ1-2,TRBV2,-,TGTGCCAGCACCTTAGGGGTAGGGTCTAACTATGGCTACACCTTC,CASTLGVGSNYGYTF
-,TRBJ1-2,TRBV28,-,TGTGCCAGCACCGTGGAGTCCACGGGCTATGGCTACACCTTC,CASTVESTGYGYTF
-,TRBJ1-6,TRBV10-3,-,TGTGCCATCAGTGAGTCGTCAGGGCTAGATTCACCCCTCCACTTT,CAISESSGLDSPLHF
-,TRBJ2-2,TRBV9,-,TGTGCCAGCAGCGTAGATCAGCGTCGAGGCACCGGGGAGCTGTTTTTT,CASSVDQRRGTGELFF
-,TRBJ1-1,TRBV6-4,-,TGTGCCAGCAGTGAAAGCCCCGGGCAGGGGAACACTGAAGCTTTCTTT,CASSESPGQGNTEAFF
-,TRBJ2-7,TRBV9,-,TGTGCCAGCAGCGTAGAGGTGGGCATATCCTACGAGCAGTACTTC,CASSVEVGISYEQYF
-,TRBJ1-4,TRBV7-6,-,TGTGCCAGCAGCTTAGCGCCCGGCAGAAACAGAAGTCCGGAAAAACTGTTTTTT,CASSLAPGRNRSPEKLFF
-,TRBJ2-2,TRBV5-1,-,TGCGCCAGCAGCTTAGGGCGGGACGGGGAGCTGTTTTTT,CASSLGRDGELFF
-,TRBJ2-2,TRBV14,-,TGTGCCAGCAGCCAATGGGCTGGCACCGGGGAGCTGTTTTTT,CASSQWAGTGELFF
-,TRBJ1-1,TRBV28,-,TGTGCCAGCACTTCTGGCGGTAGAGCTTTCTTT,CASTSGGRAFF
-,TRBJ2-2,TRBV7-8,-,TGTGCCAGCAGCTTAGAGGCTAGCTGGAAGCCTGGGGAGCTGTTTTTT,CASSLEASWKPGELFF
-,TRBJ1-2,TRBV6-1,TRBD1,TGTGCCAGCAGTGAAAGGACAGGCACTAACTATGGCTACACCTTC,CASSERTGTNYGYTF
few,TRBJ1-5,TRBV28,-,TGTGCCAGCAGGAGCGGGGGTCAGCCCCAGCATTTT,CASRSGGQPQHF
-,TRBJ2-3,TRBV7-9,TRBD2,TGTGCCAGCACCCTGCCCGGGGGGAGCACAGATACGCAGTATTTT,CASTLPGGSTDTQYF
-,TRBJ1-2,TRBV7-9,-,TGTGCCAGCAGCCCCACCTCGGCTAGTTTTGGGGGCTTCTATGGCTACACCTTC,CASSPTSASFGGFYGYTF
-,TRBJ2-4,TRBV15,-,TGTGCCACCAGCAGAGTCCCGGACTTAAACAAAAACATTCAGTACTTC,CATSRVPDLNKNIQYF
-,TRBJ1-2,TRBV5-6,-,TGTGCCAGCAGCTTGGAGGGGTACTATGGCTACACCTTC,CASSLEGYYGYTF
-,TRBJ1-1,TRBV30,TRBD1,TGTGCCTGGAGTGTATGGGGACAGCCCGTTCCTGAAGCTTTCTTT,CAWSVWGQPVPEAFF
-,TRBJ2-2,TRBV2,-,TGTGCCAGCACTAAAGGGACAGGGGAGCTGTTTTTT,CASTKGTGELFF
-,TRBJ2-3,TRBV27,TRBD2,TGTGCCAGCAGTTTAGAGACTAGCGGCCTCCTTGGGACGCAGTATTTT,CASSLETSGLLGTQYF
-,TRBJ1-5,TRBV19,-,TGTGCCAGTAGTATAATCGGGGGTAAAGAGCCCCAGCATTTT,CASSIIGGKEPQHF
-,TRBJ2-1,TRBV5-1,-,TGCGCCAGCAGCTTGGGACATCTAGCCGAGACCCATGAGCAGTTCTTC,CASSLGHLAETHEQFF
-,TRBJ2-5,TRBV15,-,TGTGCCACCAGCAGAGATAGCGGAGAGACCCAGTACTTC,CATSRDSGETQYF
-,TRBJ1-6,TRBV27,-,TGTGCCAGCAGTCCGGGGGTATTCGGTTCACCCCTCCACTTT,CASSPGVFGSPLHF
-,TRBJ2-1,TRBV28,-,TGTGCAACTAGGGACAATGAGCAGTTCTTC,CATRDNEQFF
-,TRBJ1-2,TRBV28,-,TGTGCCAGCAGTGGCCAGGTCTATGGCTACACCTTC,CASSGQVYGYTF
-,TRBJ2-7,TRBV27,-,TGTGCCAGCAGTTTAGGGCCCTCCTACGAGCAGTACTTC,CASSLGPSYEQYF
many,TRBJ1-4,TRBV5-1,TRBD1,TGCGCCAGCAGCCGAGACAGGGGAGGGGAAAAACTGTTTTTT,CASSRDRGGEKLFF
-,TRBJ2-1,TRBV18,TRBD2,TGTGCCAGCTCACCAGGACTAGCGGGAGATTACGAGCAGTTCTTC,CASSPGLAGDYEQFF
-,TRBJ2-1,TRBV5-5,TRBD2,TGTGCCAGCAGCTTGGACGGGGGGGCCTGGAATGAGCAGTTCTTC,CASSLDGGAWNEQFF
-,TRBJ2-5,TRBV5-6,-,TGTGCCAGCAGCTTGATAGTCGAGACCCAGTACTTC,CASSLIVETQYF
-,TRBJ1-1,TRBV7-9,-,TGTGCCAGCAGCTTAGGGGTACCGGGCACTGAAGCTTTCTTT,CASSLGVPGTEAFF
-,TRBJ2-3,TRBV11-3,-,TGTGCCAGCAGCCCGAACAGGGAGGGGGATACGCAGTATTTT,CASSPNREGDTQYF
few,TRBJ2-7,TRBV28,-,TGTGCCAGCAGTGACCCTAGCGTGCCCGAGCAGTACTTC,CASSDPSVPEQYF
-,TRBJ2-1,TRBV27,-,TGTGCCAGCAGTTTATCGGGAACGGGAGCCTACAATGAGCAGTTCTTC,CASSLSGTGAYNEQFF
-,TRBJ2-7,TRBV10-3,-,TGTGCCATCAGTGAGGCCGGGATCTACGAGCAGTACTTC,CAISEAGIYEQYF
-,TRBJ2-7,TRBV13,-,TGTGCCAGCAGCTTAGGGGGCAGGGCTAGGATTTTTGACGAGCAGTACTTC,CASSLGGRARIFDEQYF